The rows below give T cell receptor beta chains drawn from one sample of a study of regulatory T cells in long-lasting Graves disease. MiXCR was run by TCRdb on the multiplex PCR reads, yielding one entry per CDR3 protein. The table includes about 540,000 distinct CDR3 sequences, about 13% detected once. This same sample was also part of a study on T cells in Graves' hyperthyroidism and ophthalmopathy.

The sample here was peripheral blood mononuclear cells (PBMCs), taken at new diagnosis, from a patient treated with antithyroid drugs. These receptors were taken from a man aged 30 to 39 with Graves disease. Each CDR3 is given with its conserved first and last residue. A D gene is named only where the DNA matches it firmly. Size values are once, few and many counts, or a class for expanded clones, and some rows have none.

TRBV7-9	few	.	TRBJ1-5	CASSRIDSSNQPQHF	TGTGCCAGCAGCCGGATTGACTCGAGCAATCAGCCCCAGCATTTT
TRBV5-8	.	TRBD2	TRBJ2-1	CASSLAWMREGGNEQFF	TGTGCCAGCAGCTTGGCCTGGATGCGGGAGGGGGGGAATGAGCAGTTCTTC
TRBV2	many	TRBD1	TRBJ1-2	CASSRESGQGGDGYTF	TGTGCCAGCAGCAGGGAAAGTGGACAGGGGGGAGATGGCTACACCTTC
TRBV6-1	many	.	TRBJ2-7	CASTMLGDEQYF	TGTGCCAGCACCATGCTGGGAGACGAGCAGTACTTC
TRBV25-1	many	.	TRBJ1-2	CASSTGRYGYTF	TGTGCCAGCAGTACGGGACGTTACGGCTACACCTTC
TRBV7-9	few	TRBD2	TRBJ2-1	CASSFPSSLGRVAGGPGEQFF	TGTGCCAGCAGCTTTCCCTCGTCCCTAGGACGAGTAGCGGGAGGGCCGGGAGAGCAGTTCTTC
TRBV5-6	.	.	TRBJ2-3	CASSHFRGSTDTQYF	TGTGCCAGCAGCCACTTTCGCGGCAGCACAGATACGCAGTATTTT
TRBV28	many	TRBD2	TRBJ2-7	CASSTPGTSGTYEQYF	TGTGCCAGCAGTACTCCCGGGACTAGCGGGACCTACGAGCAGTACTTC
TRBV11-2	many	TRBD2	TRBJ2-1	CASSLMRLAGVYNEQFF	TGTGCCAGCAGCTTAATGAGACTAGCGGGAGTATACAATGAGCAGTTCTTC
TRBV10-1	many	.	TRBJ2-5	CASSGAIQETQYF	TGCGCCAGCAGTGGAGCAATCCAAGAGACCCAGTACTTC
TRBV6-1	few	.	TRBJ1-2	CASRPGGANYGCTF	TGTGCCAGCCGCCCGGGAGGGGCTAACTATGGCTGCACCTTC
TRBV27	few	TRBD2	TRBJ2-1	CASSSPGLAGVDYNEQLF	TGTGCCAGCAGTTCCCCGGGACTAGCGGGAGTCGATTACAATGAGCAGCTCTTC
TRBV20-1	.	.	TRBJ1-1	CSALPGGMNTEAFF	TGCAGTGCTCTTCCCGGAGGAATGAACACTGAAGCTTTCTTT
TRBV18	.	.	TRBJ1-5	CASSPRKGGSNQPQHF	TGTGCCAGCTCACCCCGGAAGGGAGGCTCCAATCAGCCCCAGCATTTT
TRBV20-1	few	.	TRBJ2-1	CSARLPSMNEQFF	TGCAGTGCTAGGCTCCCCTCTATGAATGAGCAGTTCTTC
TRBV24-1	many	.	TRBJ2-6	CATSGRAGGANVLTF	TGTGCCACCAGCGGCAGGGCAGGTGGGGCCAACGTCCTGACTTTC
TRBV29-1	few	TRBD1	TRBJ1-2	CSAGEGANYGYTF	TGCAGCGCTGGGGAGGGGGCGAATTATGGCTACACCTTC
TRBV11-2	few	.	TRBJ2-7	CASGLYTKQYF	TGTGCCAGCGGGTTATATACGAAGCAGTACTTC
TRBV30	many	.	TRBJ1-5	CAWSVRQGQPQHF	TGTGCCTGGAGTGTCCGGCAGGGTCAGCCCCAGCATTTT
TRBV19	few	TRBD1	TRBJ1-4	CASTSWADRDDEKLFF	TGTGCCAGTACCTCTTGGGCCGACAGGGACGACGAAAAACTGTTTTTT
TRBV12-3/TRBV12-4	many	TRBD2	TRBJ2-3	CASSLSSGLGTQYF	TGTGCCAGCAGTTTATCTTCGGGACTAGGAACGCAGTATTTT
TRBV5-1	many	.	TRBJ1-4	CASSANSGEKLFF	TGCGCCAGCAGCGCCAATTCAGGGGAAAAACTGTTTTTT
TRBV11-3	many	TRBD2	TRBJ2-1	CASSLNSGGILYNEQFF	TGTGCCAGCAGCCTAAATAGCGGGGGAATACTTTACAATGAGCAGTTCTTC
TRBV19	many	TRBD1	TRBJ1-5	CASSIEGQGVGGNQPQHF	TGTGCCAGTAGTATAGAAGGACAGGGAGTAGGGGGCAATCAGCCCCAGCATTTT
TRBV20-1	many	TRBD2	TRBJ2-1	CSARGGLAGSYNEQFF	TGCAGTGCTAGAGGGGGACTAGCGGGATCCTACAATGAGCAGTTCTTC
TRBV30	many	.	TRBJ1-3	CAWKAGRNGNTIYF	TGTGCCTGGAAGGCAGGGAGGAATGGAAACACCATATATTTT
TRBV12-3/TRBV12-4	few	.	TRBJ2-2	CASKTHDTGELFF	TGTGCCAGCAAGACTCACGACACCGGGGAGCTGTTTTTT
TRBV6-4	many	.	TRBJ1-2	CASSDSEQGPYGYTF	TGTGCCAGCAGTGACTCGGAACAGGGCCCCTATGGCTACACCTTC
TRBV2	many	.	TRBJ2-2	CASDRSNTGELFF	TGTGCCAGCGACAGATCGAACACCGGGGAGCTGTTTTTT
TRBV10-3	many	TRBD2	TRBJ2-1	CAISAFWVAGSGNEQFF	TGTGCCATCAGTGCTTTTTGGGTAGCGGGGTCTGGCAATGAGCAATTCTTC
TRBV10-3	.	.	TRBJ2-5	CAITNQGGGQETQYF	TGTGCCATCACCAATCAGGGGGGGGGACAAGAGACCCAGTACTTC
TRBV20-1	few	TRBD2	TRBJ2-3	CSAPQAGGPGTDTQYF	TGCAGTGCTCCCCAAGCGGGAGGGCCAGGGACAGATACGCAGTATTTT
TRBV10-3	few	.	TRBJ1-5	CAISGVDQPQHF	TGTGCCATCAGTGGGGTAGATCAGCCCCAGCATTTT